Presented here are 2 T cell receptor beta chains from one specimen sequenced in a study of CD8+ T cells in alopecia areata. cDNA prepared by RNA extraction and subsequent reverse transcription served as the template for sequencing. This table comes from immunoSEQ multiplex PCR, and its TCRdb copy is limited to in-frame clones, with some not included. The top ten clones hold 0.46% of a sample with more than 100,000 clones, around 56% of them seen once. Treatment defined: oral pan-JAK inhibitor, 5-10 mg twice daily. Sequencing was performed on CD4+ T cells sorted from blood, taken at week 4, from a patient treated with tofacitinib. Receptors were obtained from a human donor with alopecia areata.

This clone was counted only a few times. V is TRBV5-1 and J is TRBJ2-7; D unresolved. There are 13 residues in the CDR3. The V end lost 4 bases, the J end lost 5 bases, and 13 bases lay between the germline ends. Germline V gene data show CDR1 as SGHRS and CDR2 as YFSETQ. The CDR3 loop reads CASSDPPGDEQYF. The CDR3 bases are TGCGCCAGCAGCGACCCTCCTGGGGACGAGCAGTACTTC.

This clone turned up a few times. CDR3 coding DNA: TGTGCCTGGATCAGTAGCGGGAACACTGAAGCTTTCTTT. It yields the protein CAWISSGNTEAFF. The V call is TRBV30, the J call TRBJ1-1; no clear D. The V gene lost 4 bases and the J gene lost 1 base, with 10 bases spanning the gap. The CDR3 sequence is 13 residues long. The germline gives CDR1 GTSNPN, CDR2 SVGIG (reference sequence).